These T cell receptor beta chains were read from a single sample in a study of T cells in Graves' hyperthyroidism and ophthalmopathy. One entry per CDR3 protein, called by TCRdb with MiXCR from the multiplex PCR reads. This sample has about 550,000 distinct CDR3 sequences; less than 25% occur once, and the top ten carry more than 20%. The specimen was blood. All receptors come from a man aged 18 to 30 with Graves' hyperthyroidism. Each CDR3 is given with its conserved first and last residue.

TRBJ2-7,TRBV12-3/TRBV12-4,CASSGTSGESYEQYF
TRBJ1-2,TRBV7-2,CASSPRLYGYTF
TRBJ2-2,TRBV5-5,CASRLWNTGELFF
TRBJ2-2,TRBV7-2,CASSLGRIFGELFF
TRBJ1-1,TRBV27,CASSPWGNTEAFF
TRBJ1-1,TRBV3-1,CASSQGDRKGTEAFF
TRBJ2-7,TRBV12-3/TRBV12-4,CASSQRGGLSYEQYF
TRBJ2-2,TRBV5-1,CASSVGLLTGELFF
TRBJ1-3,TRBV4-1,CASSQLEGDGNTIYF
TRBJ2-7,TRBV12-3/TRBV12-4,CTSSGRNGAYEQYF
TRBJ1-2,TRBV28,CASRRGDYGYTF
TRBJ2-2,TRBV12-3/TRBV12-4,CASTVGTGELFF
TRBJ1-1,TRBV5-1,CASRRQGPLGTEAFF
TRBJ2-7,TRBV12-3/TRBV12-4,CASSSGTSEIYEQYF
TRBJ2-7,TRBV28,CASSSVDWREALYEQYF
TRBJ2-7,TRBV13,CASSRRGGNYEQYF
TRBJ1-1,TRBV6-1,CASRSQTGDTEAFF
TRBJ2-2,TRBV20-1,CSARAILTGELFF
TRBJ1-1,TRBV28,CASSPFPGTEAFF
TRBJ1-5,TRBV2,CASSEQLQPQHF
TRBJ2-2,TRBV6-4,CASSHGTSGGGTGELFF
TRBJ1-1,TRBV7-2,CAGGREVNTEAFF
TRBJ2-7,TRBV4-2,CASSPSAGLDSYEQYF
TRBJ2-2,TRBV7-6,CASSLEASGGGGELFF
TRBJ1-5,TRBV5-1,CARKKGGGVKRIHQPQHF
TRBJ2-5,TRBV7-8,CASSFIPPGLAGWETQYF
TRBJ1-1,TRBV7-8,CASSLEGGAREAFF
TRBJ2-7,TRBV11-2,CASVRTGSYEQYF
TRBJ2-5,TRBV12-3/TRBV12-4,CASSLAPGQGSETQYF
TRBJ1-1,TRBV7-9,CASTQQGPEAFF
TRBJ2-2,TRBV12-3/TRBV12-4,CASSLRVASGELFF
TRBJ2-7,TRBV28,CASRDRAAYEQYF
TRBJ2-5,TRBV24-1,CATSALVGAQETQYF
TRBJ2-7,TRBV6-5,CASSYGREGWQYF
TRBJ2-6,TRBV5-1,CASRLATSGANVLTF
TRBJ1-4,TRBV28,CASSFRQGNEKLFF
TRBJ1-5,TRBV12-3/TRBV12-4,CASSFHRESNQPQHF
TRBJ1-1,TRBV19,CASSMFGRNTEAFF
TRBJ1-2,TRBV20-1,CSARERGGPSGGYTF
TRBJ2-5,TRBV27,CASSSFPVGRGQETQYF
TRBJ1-2,TRBV11-2,CASTVTHGDYGYTF
TRBJ1-1,TRBV3-1,CASSLMDSNTEAFF
TRBJ1-2,TRBV6-1,CASGTVNYGYTF
TRBJ2-7,TRBV28,CASSSNSFSSYEQYF
TRBJ2-5,TRBV24-1,CATSDTYRGETQYF
TRBJ1-1,TRBV6-5,CASSYSSPRPDTEAFF
TRBJ1-1,TRBV11-2,CASSQGTVKRDTEAFF
TRBJ2-5,TRBV7-2,CASSLAIAGGQETQYF
TRBJ1-2,TRBV20-1,CSARDGTGRYGYTF
TRBJ2-7,TRBV9,CASSVGLGQGGHEQYF